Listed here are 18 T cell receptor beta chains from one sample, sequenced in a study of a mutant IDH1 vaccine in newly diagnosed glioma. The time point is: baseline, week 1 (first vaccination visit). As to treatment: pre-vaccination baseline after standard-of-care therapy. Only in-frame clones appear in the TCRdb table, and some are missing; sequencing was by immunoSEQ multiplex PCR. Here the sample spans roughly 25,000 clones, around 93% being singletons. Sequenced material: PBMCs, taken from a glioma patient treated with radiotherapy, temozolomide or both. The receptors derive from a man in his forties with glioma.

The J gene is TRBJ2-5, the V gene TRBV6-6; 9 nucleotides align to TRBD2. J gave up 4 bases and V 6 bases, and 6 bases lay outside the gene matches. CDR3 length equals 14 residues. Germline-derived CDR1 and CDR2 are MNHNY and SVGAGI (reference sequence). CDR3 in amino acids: CASSQAGGGETQYF. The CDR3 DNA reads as TGTGCCAGCAGCCAAGCGGGGGGCGGAGAGACCCAGTACTTC.

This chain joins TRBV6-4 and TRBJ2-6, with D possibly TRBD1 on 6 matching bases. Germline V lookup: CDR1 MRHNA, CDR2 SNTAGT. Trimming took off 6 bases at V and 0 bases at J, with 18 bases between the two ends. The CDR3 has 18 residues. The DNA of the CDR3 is TGTGCCAGCAGCGCGGACAGCGCCGCAAGCTCTGGGGCCAACGTCCTGACTTTC. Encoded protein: CASSADSAASSGANVLTF.

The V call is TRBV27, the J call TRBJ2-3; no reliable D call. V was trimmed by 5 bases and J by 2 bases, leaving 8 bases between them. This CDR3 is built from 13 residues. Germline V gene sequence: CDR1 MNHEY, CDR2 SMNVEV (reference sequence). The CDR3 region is CASSRHPTDTQYF. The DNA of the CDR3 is TGTGCCAGCAGTCGACACCCCACAGATACGCAGTATTTT.

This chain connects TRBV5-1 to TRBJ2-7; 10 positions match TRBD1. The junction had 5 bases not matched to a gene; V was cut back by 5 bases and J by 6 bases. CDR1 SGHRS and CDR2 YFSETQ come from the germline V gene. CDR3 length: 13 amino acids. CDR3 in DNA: TGCGCCAGCAGTTCCGGGACAGGGGTCGAGCAGTACTTC. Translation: CASSSGTGVEQYF. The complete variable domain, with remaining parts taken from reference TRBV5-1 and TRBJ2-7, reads KAGVTQTPRYLIKTRGQQVTLSCSPISGHRSVSWYQQTPGQGLQFLFEYFSETQRNKGNFPGRFSGRQFSNSRSEMNVSTLELGDSALYLCASSSGTGVEQYFGPGTRLTVT.

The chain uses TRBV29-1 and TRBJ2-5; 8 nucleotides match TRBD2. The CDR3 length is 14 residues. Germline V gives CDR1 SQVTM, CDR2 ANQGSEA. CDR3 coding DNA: TGCAGTACCCTTAGCGGGAAGGGGTGGGGGACCCAGTACTTC. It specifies CSTLSGKGWGTQYF.

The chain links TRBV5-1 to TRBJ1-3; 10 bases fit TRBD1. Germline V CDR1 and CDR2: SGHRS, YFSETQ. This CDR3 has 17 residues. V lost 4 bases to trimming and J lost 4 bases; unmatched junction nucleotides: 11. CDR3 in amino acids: CASSPFGTGDSGNTIYF. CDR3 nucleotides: TGCGCCAGCAGCCCCTTCGGGACAGGGGATTCAGGAAACACCATATATTTT.

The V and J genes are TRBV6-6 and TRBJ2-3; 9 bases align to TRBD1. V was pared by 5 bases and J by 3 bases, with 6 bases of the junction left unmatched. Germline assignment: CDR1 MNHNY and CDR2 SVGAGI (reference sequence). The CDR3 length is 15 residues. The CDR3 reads CASSPYRGLTDTQYF. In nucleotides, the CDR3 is TGTGCCAGCAGTCCTTACAGGGGGCTGACAGATACGCAGTATTTT.

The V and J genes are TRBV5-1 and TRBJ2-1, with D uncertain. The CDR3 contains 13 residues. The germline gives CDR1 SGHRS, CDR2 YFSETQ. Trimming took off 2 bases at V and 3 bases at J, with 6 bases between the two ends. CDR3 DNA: TGCGCCAGCAGCTTCGACAACTACAATGAGCAGTTCTTC. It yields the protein CASSFDNYNEQFF. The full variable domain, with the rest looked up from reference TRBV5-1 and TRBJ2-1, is KAGVTQTPRYLIKTRGQQVTLSCSPISGHRSVSWYQQTPGQGLQFLFEYFSETQRNKGNFPGRFSGRQFSNSRSEMNVSTLELGDSALYLCASSFDNYNEQFFGPGTRLTVL.

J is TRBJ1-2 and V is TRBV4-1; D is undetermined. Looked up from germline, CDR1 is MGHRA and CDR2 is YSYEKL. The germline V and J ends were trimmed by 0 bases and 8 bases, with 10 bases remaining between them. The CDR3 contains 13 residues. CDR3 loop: CASSQEGSFGYTF. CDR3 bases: TGCGCCAGCAGCCAAGAGGGATCGTTCGGCTACACCTTC.

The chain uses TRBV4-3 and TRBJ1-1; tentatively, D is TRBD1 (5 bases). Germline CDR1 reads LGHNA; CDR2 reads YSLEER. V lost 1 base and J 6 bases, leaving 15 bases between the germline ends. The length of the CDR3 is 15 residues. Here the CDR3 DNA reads TGCGCCAGCAGCCAAGTTTGGGAGGGGACCTCTGAAGCTTTCTTT. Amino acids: CASSQVWEGTSEAFF.

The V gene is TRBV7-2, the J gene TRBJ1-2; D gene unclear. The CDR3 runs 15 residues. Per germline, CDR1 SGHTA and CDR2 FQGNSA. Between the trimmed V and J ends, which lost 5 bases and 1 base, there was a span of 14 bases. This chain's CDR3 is CASSPRVGSNYGYTF. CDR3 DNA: TGTGCCAGCAGCCCGCGAGTAGGGAGTAACTATGGCTACACCTTC.

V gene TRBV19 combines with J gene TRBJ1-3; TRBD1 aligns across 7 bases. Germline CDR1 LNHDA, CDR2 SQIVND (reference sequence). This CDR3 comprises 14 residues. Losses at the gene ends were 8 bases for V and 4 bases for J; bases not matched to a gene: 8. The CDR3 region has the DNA TGTGCCAGTCGATCGACAGGGTCCGGAAACACCATATATTTT. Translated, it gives CASRSTGSGNTIYF.

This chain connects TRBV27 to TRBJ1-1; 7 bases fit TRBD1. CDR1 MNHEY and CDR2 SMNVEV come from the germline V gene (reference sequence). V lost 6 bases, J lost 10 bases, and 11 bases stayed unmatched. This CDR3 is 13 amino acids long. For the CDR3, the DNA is TGTGCCAGCAGGGGGACAGATCCGATGGGAGCTTTCTTT. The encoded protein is CASRGTDPMGAFF.

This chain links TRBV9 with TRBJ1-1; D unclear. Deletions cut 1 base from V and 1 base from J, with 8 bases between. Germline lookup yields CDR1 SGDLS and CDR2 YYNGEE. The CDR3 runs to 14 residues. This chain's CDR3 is CASSVSGSNTEAFF. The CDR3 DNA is TGTGCCAGCAGCGTATCTGGGTCGAACACTGAAGCTTTCTTT.

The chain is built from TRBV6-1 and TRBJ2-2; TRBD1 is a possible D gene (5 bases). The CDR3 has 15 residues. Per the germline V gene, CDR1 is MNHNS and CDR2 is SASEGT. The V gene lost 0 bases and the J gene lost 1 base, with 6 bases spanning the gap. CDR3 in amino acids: CASSEAQGNTGELFF. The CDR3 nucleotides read TGTGCCAGCAGTGAAGCTCAGGGGAACACCGGGGAGCTGTTTTTT.

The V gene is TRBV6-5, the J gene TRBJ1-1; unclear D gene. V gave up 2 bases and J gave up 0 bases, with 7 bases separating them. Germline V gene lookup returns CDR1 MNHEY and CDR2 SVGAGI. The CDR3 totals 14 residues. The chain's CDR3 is CASSYRSLNTEAFF. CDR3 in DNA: TGTGCCAGCAGTTACCGATCATTGAACACTGAAGCTTTCTTT.

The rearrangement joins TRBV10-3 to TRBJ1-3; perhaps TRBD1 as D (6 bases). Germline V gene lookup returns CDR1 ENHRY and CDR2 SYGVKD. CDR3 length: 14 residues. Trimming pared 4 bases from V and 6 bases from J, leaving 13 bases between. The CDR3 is CAISGGTTLNTIYF. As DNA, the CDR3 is TGTGCCATCAGTGGTGGGACAACTCTAAACACCATATATTTT.

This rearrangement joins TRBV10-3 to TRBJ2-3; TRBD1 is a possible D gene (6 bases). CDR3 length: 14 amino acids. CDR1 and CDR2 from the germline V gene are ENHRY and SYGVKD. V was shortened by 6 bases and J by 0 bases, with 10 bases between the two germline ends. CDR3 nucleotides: TGTGCCATCAGGGGGGCAGCTAGCACAGATACGCAGTATTTT. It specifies CAIRGAASTDTQYF.